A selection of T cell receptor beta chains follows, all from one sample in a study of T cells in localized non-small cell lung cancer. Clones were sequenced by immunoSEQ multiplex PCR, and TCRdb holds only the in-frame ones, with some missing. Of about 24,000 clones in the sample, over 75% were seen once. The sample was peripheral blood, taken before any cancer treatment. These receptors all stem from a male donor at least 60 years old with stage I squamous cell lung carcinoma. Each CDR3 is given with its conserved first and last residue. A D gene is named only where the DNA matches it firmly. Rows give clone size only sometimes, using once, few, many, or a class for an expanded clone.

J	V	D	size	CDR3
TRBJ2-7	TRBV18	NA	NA	CASSPAGQRYEQYF
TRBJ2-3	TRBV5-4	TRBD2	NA	CASSFGSGRTDTQYF
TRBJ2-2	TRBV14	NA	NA	CASRPGGLVGGELFF
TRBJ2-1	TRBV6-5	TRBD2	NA	CASKLAGSGNEQFF
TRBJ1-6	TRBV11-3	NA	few	CASSPPSSPLHF
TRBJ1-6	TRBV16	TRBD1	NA	CASSQDRVGRSPLHF
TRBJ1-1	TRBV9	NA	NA	CASSFGRGTEAFF
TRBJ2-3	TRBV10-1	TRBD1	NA	CASSFTGTGGTDTQYF
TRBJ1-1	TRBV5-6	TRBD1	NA	CASSPRTGEAFF
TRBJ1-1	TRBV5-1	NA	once	CASSFIRWNTEAFF
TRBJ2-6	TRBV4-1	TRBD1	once	CASSQPGQGTYSGANVLTF
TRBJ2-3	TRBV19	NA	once	CASSAYRQGGGDTQYF
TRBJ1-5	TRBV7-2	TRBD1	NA	CASSLGQANQPQHF
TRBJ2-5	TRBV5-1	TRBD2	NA	CASRELAGRGETQYF
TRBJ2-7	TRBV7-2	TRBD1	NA	CASSSSGTGTREQYF
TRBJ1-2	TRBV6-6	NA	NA	CASSLQGTNYGYTF
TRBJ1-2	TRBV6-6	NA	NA	CASSYLGGEGYTF